Listed below are T cell receptor beta chains from one sample, sequenced in a study of shared clonotypes between healthy human individuals. Generated by immunoSEQ multiplex PCR, the TCRdb table keeps only in-frame clones and is missing some. The sample shows around 2.1 million clones, 85% to 95% of them seen only once. What was sequenced was naive CD8+ T cells from PBMCs. These receptors came from a man aged 18 to 30 in good health. Some clones in this sample may be carry-over from other donors' samples. CDR3s include the opening cysteine and the closing phenylalanine or tryptophan. A D gene is named only where the DNA matches it firmly. Only part of the rows carry a size: once, few, many, or a class if the clone is expanded.

DNA	CDR3	V	J	size	D
TGTGCCAGCATTTACACGGGGAAGTCCTACGAGCAGTACTTC	CASIYTGKSYEQYF	TRBV2	TRBJ2-7	-	-
TGTGCCAGCACCCCTGCTAAGCGCCGCTATGGCTACACCTTC	CASTPAKRRYGYTF	TRBV6-1	TRBJ1-2	once	-
TGTGCCAGCAGCTTAGTAAAGCGGGAGGTACGGTTCTTC	CASSLVKREVRFF	TRBV7-8	TRBJ2-1	-	TRBD2
TGTGCCAGCCGGCTGTTGCGTTTCACTGAAGCTTTCTTT	CASRLLRFTEAFF	TRBV28	TRBJ1-1	-	-
TGTGCCAGCAGTTTAGGGATCGCAAATCAGCCCCAGCATTTT	CASSLGIANQPQHF	TRBV28	TRBJ1-5	-	-
TGTGCCAGCAGTTACGAGACTTCAATCTCTGAAGCTTTCTTT	CASSYETSISEAFF	TRBV6-6	TRBJ1-1	-	-
TGTGCCAGCAGCTTGGGGACTCCCCTATACAATGAGCAGTTCTTC	CASSLGTPLYNEQFF	TRBV5-6	TRBJ2-1	-	-
TGTGCCAGCAGCTATACGAATGAGCAGTTCTTC	CASSYTNEQFF	TRBV5-4	TRBJ2-1	-	-
TGTGCCAGCAGGTTTAAGGGAGCCCCCTACGAGCAGTACTTC	CASRFKGAPYEQYF	TRBV7-9	TRBJ2-7	-	-
TGTGCCAGCAGCGTAGAAAGGGACGTCGGTTGGACCGGGGAGCTGTTTTTT	CASSVERDVGWTGELFF	TRBV9	TRBJ2-2	-	-
TGTGCCAGCAGCCTGCCCCTCTGGAGTGTGTGCGAGCAGTACTTC	CASSLPLWSVCEQYF	TRBV11-1	TRBJ2-7	-	-
TGTGCCAGCAGTGTTTGGGGGAGGGGTACCTACGAGCAGTACTTC	CASSVWGRGTYEQYF	TRBV27	TRBJ2-7	-	TRBD2
TGTGCCAGTAGTATGGGAGGAGGCGCGCAGTACTTC	CASSMGGGAQYF	TRBV19	TRBJ2-7	-	-
TGTGCCAGCAGCGTAGGTACAGGGGTTGTGTCCTACGAGCAGTACTTC	CASSVGTGVVSYEQYF	TRBV9	TRBJ2-7	-	TRBD1
TGCAGCGTAACGGACCAAACCTACGAGCAGTACTTC	CSVTDQTYEQYF	TRBV29-1	TRBJ2-7	-	-
TGTGCCAGCAGCCCTCAGGGTCCCTACGAGCAGTACTTC	CASSPQGPYEQYF	TRBV9	TRBJ2-7	-	-
TGTGCCACCAAATTGGGGACAGCGAACTATGGCTACACCTTC	CATKLGTANYGYTF	TRBV27	TRBJ1-2	-	TRBD1
TGTGCCATCAGAGGGACTAGCGGGGAAAAGCCTCATACGCAGTATTTT	CAIRGTSGEKPHTQYF	TRBV10-3	TRBJ2-3	-	TRBD2
TGCGCCAGCAGGGGAGTGGGGAGCTCCTACGAGCAGTACTTC	CASRGVGSSYEQYF	TRBV5-1	TRBJ2-7	-	-
TGTGCCAGCAGCTTGGATGGGGGGCCGCGCTACAATGAGCAGTTCTTC	CASSLDGGPRYNEQFF	TRBV5-6	TRBJ2-1	-	-
TGTGCCAGCAGCCCCTTGACAGGGAAGGATGAAAAACTGTTTTTT	CASSPLTGKDEKLFF	TRBV21-1	TRBJ1-4	-	-
TGTGCCAGCAGTCTCGGACGGGGATGGCTGTTTTTT	CASSLGRGWLFF	TRBV28	TRBJ2-2	-	-
TGTGCCAGCAGCGTAGCCCCAAACTATGGCTACACCTTC	CASSVAPNYGYTF	TRBV9	TRBJ1-2	-	-
TGTGCCAGCACCGACGGGGGGAATGGCTACACCTTC	CASTDGGNGYTF	TRBV6-5	TRBJ1-2	-	-
TGTGCCAGCAGTGACAGGGGGGCGTTCTACGAGCAGTACTTC	CASSDRGAFYEQYF	TRBV6-1	TRBJ2-7	-	-
TGTGCCAGCAGTTACACCGACAGGGAGGGCAATCAGCCCCAGCATTTT	CASSYTDREGNQPQHF	TRBV6-6	TRBJ1-5	-	TRBD1
TGTGCCAGCAGCTTAAATTCCGGGACTGAAGCTTTCTTT	CASSLNSGTEAFF	TRBV11-3	TRBJ1-1	-	-
TGTGCCAGCAGCTCCCCCTGGTCGCGGAATGAAAAACTGTTTTTT	CASSSPWSRNEKLFF	TRBV11-2	TRBJ1-4	-	-
TGCGCCAGCAGCCAAGAGTATCGATTGGACAGGGAAGAGACCCAGTACTTC	CASSQEYRLDREETQYF	TRBV4-1	TRBJ2-5	-	TRBD1
TGTGCCAGCAGCCTTCACCGGACAGGGTGGACAGATACGCAGTATTTT	CASSLHRTGWTDTQYF	TRBV9	TRBJ2-3	-	TRBD1
TGCGCCAGCAGCCAGACTCCGGGACTAGCGGGGGGGTACGAGCAGTACTTC	CASSQTPGLAGGYEQYF	TRBV4-1	TRBJ2-7	-	TRBD2
TGTGCCAGCAGCCAAGTCGTGGGGGAGACCCAGTACTTC	CASSQVVGETQYF	TRBV14	TRBJ2-5	-	-
TGTGCCACCGCGTGGAGGGGAGACTATGGCTACACCTTC	CATAWRGDYGYTF	TRBV27	TRBJ1-2	-	-
TGCAGCGTTGAAGTACAGGGACTTTATGGCTACACCTTC	CSVEVQGLYGYTF	TRBV29-1	TRBJ1-2	-	-
TGTGCCAGCACGGAGGGGGCGCTTGGCACCGGGGAGCTGTTTTTT	CASTEGALGTGELFF	TRBV6-1	TRBJ2-2	-	-